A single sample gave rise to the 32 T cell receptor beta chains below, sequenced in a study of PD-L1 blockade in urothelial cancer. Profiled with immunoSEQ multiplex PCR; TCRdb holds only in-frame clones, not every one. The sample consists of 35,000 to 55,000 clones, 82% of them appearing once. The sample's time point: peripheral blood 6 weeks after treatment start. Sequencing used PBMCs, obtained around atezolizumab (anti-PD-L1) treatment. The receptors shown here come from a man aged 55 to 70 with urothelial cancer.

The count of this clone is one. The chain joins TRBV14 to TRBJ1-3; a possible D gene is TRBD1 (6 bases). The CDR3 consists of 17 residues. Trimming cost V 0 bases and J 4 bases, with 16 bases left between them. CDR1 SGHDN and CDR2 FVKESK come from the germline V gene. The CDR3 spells CASSQDYTGQPGNTIYF. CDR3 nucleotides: TGTGCCAGCAGCCAAGATTATACAGGGCAACCCGGAAACACCATATATTTT.

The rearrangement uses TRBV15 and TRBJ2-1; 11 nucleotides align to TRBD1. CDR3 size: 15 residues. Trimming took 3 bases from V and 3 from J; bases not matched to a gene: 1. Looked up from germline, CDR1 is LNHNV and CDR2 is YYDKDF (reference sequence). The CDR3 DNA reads TGTGCCACCAGCAGGGGGACAGGGGGCTACAATGAGCAGTTCTTC. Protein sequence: CATSRGTGGYNEQFF.

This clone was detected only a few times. In nucleotides, the CDR3 is TGTGCCAGCAGTGCACAGGTTCTCTATGGCTACACCTTC. It encodes CASSAQVLYGYTF. The rearrangement links TRBV2 to TRBJ1-2; possibly TRBD1 for D (5 bases). V dropped 4 bases and J dropped 4 bases, with 10 bases sitting between them. Germline V CDR1 and CDR2: SNHLY, FYNNEI. This CDR3 comprises 13 residues. Together with reference TRBV2 and TRBJ1-2, the CDR3 gives the full variable domain: EPEVTQTPSHQVTQMGQEVILRCVPISNHLYFYWYRQILGQKVEFLVSFYNNEISEKSEIFDDQFSVERPDGSNFTLKIRSTKLEDSAMYFCASSAQVLYGYTFGSGTRLTVV.

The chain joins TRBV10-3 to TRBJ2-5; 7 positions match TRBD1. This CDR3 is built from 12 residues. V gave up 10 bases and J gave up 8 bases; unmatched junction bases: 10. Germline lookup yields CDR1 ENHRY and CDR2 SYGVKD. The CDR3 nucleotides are TGTGCCACCAAACAGGGGTCGGACACCCAGTACTTC. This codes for CATKQGSDTQYF.

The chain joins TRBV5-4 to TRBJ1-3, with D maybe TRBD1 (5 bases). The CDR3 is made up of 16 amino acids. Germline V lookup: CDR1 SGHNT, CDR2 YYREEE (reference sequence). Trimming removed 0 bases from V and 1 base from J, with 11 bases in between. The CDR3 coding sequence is TGTGCCAGCAGCTTGGATCCCGGGGGGTCTGGAAACACCATATATTTT. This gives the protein CASSLDPGGSGNTIYF.

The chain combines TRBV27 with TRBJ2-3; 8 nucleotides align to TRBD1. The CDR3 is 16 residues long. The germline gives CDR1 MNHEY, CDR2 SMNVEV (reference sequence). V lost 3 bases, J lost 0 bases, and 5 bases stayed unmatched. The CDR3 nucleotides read TGTGCCAGCAGTTTTGACAGGGGATTTAGCACAGATACGCAGTATTTT. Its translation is CASSFDRGFSTDTQYF.

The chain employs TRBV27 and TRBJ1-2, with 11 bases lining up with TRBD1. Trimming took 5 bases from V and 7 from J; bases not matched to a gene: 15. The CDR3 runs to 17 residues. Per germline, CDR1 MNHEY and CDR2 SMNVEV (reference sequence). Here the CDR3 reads CASSPRNPGQGGGGYTF. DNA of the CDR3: TGTGCCAGCAGTCCGAGAAACCCGGGACAGGGGGGAGGTGGCTACACCTTC.

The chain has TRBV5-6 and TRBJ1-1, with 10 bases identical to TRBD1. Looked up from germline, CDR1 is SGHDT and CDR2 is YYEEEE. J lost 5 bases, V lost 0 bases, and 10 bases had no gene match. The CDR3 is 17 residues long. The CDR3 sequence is CASSLAGTGAPRTEAFF. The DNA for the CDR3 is TGTGCCAGCAGCTTGGCCGGGACAGGGGCCCCCCGGACTGAAGCTTTCTTT.

CDR3 coding DNA: TGTGCCAGCAGCTTTCTAGCGGGGGGGGGAGAGACCCAGTACTTC. This gives the protein CASSFLAGGGETQYF. The chain recombines TRBV7-2 with TRBJ2-5; 12 nucleotides match TRBD2. The CDR3 has 15 amino acids. Germline CDR1 and CDR2: SGHTA and FQGNSA. The ends lost 3 bases at V and 4 bases at J; junction bases unmatched: 3.

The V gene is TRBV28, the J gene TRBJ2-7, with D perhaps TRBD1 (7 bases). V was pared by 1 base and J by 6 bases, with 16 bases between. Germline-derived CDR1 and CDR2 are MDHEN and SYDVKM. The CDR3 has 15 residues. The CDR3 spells CASSLYDRDFGEQYF. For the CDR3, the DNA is TGTGCCAGCAGTTTATACGACAGGGACTTCGGCGAGCAGTACTTC.

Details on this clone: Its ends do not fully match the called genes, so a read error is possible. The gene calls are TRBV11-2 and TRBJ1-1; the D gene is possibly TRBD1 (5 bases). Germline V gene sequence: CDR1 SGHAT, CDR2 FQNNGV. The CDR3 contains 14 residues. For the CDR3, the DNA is TGTGCCAGCAGCCTACGGGGGATGAACGCTGAAGCTTTCTTT. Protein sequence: CASSLRGMNAEAFF.

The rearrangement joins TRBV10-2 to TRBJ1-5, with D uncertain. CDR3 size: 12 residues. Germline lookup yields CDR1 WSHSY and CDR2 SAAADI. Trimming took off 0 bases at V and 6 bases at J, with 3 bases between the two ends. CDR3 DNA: TGCGCCAGCAGTGAGTCGAGTCAGCCCCAGCATTTT. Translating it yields CASSESSQPQHF.

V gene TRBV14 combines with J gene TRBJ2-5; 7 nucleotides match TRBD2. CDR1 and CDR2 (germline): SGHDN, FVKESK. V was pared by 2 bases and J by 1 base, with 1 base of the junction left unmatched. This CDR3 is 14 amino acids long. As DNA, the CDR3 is TGTGCCAGCAGCCAATGGGGGGGCCAAGAGACCCAGTACTTC. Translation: CASSQWGGQETQYF.

CDR3 protein: CASSLWEGNYGYTF. The CDR3 DNA reads as TGTGCCAGCAGTTTATGGGAGGGAAACTATGGCTACACCTTC. The chain joins TRBV28 to TRBJ1-2; no definite D call. This CDR3 region has 14 residues. Germline CDR1 MDHEN, CDR2 SYDVKM. Trimming stripped 0 bases from V and 2 bases from J, with 7 bases between.

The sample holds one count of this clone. The CDR3 loop reads CASSAKGLWGSGANVLTF. CDR3 bases: TGTGCCAGCAGTGCCAAGGGACTCTGGGGCTCTGGGGCCAACGTCCTGACTTTC. This sequence joins TRBV6-1 and TRBJ2-6; D might be TRBD2 (6 bases). CDR3 length: 18 amino acids. V lost 4 bases and J lost 0, with 16 bases in between. From germline, CDR1 is MNHNS and CDR2 SASEGT.

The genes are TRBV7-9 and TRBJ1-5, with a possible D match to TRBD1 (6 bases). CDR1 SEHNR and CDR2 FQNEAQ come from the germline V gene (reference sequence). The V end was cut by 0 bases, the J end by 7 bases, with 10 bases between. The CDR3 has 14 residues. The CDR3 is CASSLAGGRQPQHF. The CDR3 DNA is TGTGCCAGCAGCTTAGCTGGGGGCCGGCAGCCCCAGCATTTT. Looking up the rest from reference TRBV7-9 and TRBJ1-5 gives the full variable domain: DTGVSQNPRHKITKRGQNVTFRCDPISEHNRLYWYRQTLGQGPEFLTYFQNEAQLEKSRLLSDRFSAERPKGSFSTLEIQRTEQGDSAMYLCASSLAGGRQPQHFGDGTRLSIL.

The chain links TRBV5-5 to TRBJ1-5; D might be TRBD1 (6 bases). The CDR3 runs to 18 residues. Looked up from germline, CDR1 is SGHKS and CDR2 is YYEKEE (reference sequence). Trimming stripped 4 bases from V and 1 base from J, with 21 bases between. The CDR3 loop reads CASSPGQQSGASNQPQHF. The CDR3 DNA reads TGTGCCAGCAGCCCCGGACAGCAGTCAGGGGCAAGCAATCAGCCCCAGCATTTT.

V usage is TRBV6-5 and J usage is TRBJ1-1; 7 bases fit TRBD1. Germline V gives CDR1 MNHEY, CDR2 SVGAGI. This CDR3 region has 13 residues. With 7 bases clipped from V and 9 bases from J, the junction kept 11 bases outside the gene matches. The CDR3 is CASTPRQGGKAFF. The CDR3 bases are TGTGCCAGCACCCCCCGACAGGGTGGTAAAGCTTTCTTT.

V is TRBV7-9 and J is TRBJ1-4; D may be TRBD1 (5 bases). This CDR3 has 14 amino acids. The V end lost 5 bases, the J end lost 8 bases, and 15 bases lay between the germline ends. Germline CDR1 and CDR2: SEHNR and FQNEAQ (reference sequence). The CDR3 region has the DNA TGTGCCAGCAGCCGCGGGACGGATCTCGAAAAACTGTTTTTT. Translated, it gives CASSRGTDLEKLFF. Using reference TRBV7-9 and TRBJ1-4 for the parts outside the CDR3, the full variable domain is DTGVSQNPRHKITKRGQNVTFRCDPISEHNRLYWYRQTLGQGPEFLTYFQNEAQLEKSRLLSDRFSAERPKGSFSTLEIQRTEQGDSAMYLCASSRGTDLEKLFFGSGTQLSVL.

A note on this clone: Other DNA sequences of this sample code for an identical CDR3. The CDR3 DNA follows: TGTGCCAGCAGCCTCGACAGATATCAGCCCCAGCATTTT. This translates into CASSLDRYQPQHF. This rearrangement joins TRBV6-5 to TRBJ1-5, with D possibly being TRBD1 (5 bases). The CDR3 spans 13 residues. The germline V gene encodes CDR1 MNHEY and CDR2 SVGAGI. The V end was cut by 6 bases, the J end by 5 bases, with 11 bases between.

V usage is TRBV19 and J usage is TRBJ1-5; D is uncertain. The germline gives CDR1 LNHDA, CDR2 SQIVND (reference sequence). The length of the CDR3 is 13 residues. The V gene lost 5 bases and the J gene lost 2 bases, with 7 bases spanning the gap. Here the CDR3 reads CASSPRGNQPQHF. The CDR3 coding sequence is TGTGCCAGTAGTCCCCGCGGCAATCAGCCCCAGCATTTT.

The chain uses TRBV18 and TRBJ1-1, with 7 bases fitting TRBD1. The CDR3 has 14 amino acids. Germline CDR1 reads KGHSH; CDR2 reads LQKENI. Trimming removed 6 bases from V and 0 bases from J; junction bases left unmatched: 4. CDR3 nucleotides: TGTGCCAGCTCTCACGACAGGGTGAACACTGAAGCTTTCTTT. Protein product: CASSHDRVNTEAFF.

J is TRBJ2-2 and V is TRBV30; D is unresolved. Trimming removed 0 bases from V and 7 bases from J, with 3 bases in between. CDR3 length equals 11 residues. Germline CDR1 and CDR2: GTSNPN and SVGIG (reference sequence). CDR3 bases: TGTGCCTGGAGTGTACTCGGGGAGCTGTTTTTT. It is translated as CAWSVLGELFF.

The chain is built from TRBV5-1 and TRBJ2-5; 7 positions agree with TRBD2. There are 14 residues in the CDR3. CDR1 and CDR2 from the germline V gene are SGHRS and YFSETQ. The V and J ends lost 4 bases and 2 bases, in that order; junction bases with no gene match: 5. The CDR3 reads CASSLGRRQETQYF. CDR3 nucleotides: TGCGCCAGCAGCCTCGGGAGGAGGCAAGAGACCCAGTACTTC. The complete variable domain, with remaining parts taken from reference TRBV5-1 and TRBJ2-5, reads KAGVTQTPRYLIKTRGQQVTLSCSPISGHRSVSWYQQTPGQGLQFLFEYFSETQRNKGNFPGRFSGRQFSNSRSEMNVSTLELGDSALYLCASSLGRRQETQYFGPGTRLLVL.

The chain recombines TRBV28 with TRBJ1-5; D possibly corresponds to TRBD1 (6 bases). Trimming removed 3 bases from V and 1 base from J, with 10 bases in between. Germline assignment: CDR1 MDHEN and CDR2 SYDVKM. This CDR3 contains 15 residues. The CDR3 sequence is CASSFWGTSNQPQHF. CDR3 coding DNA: TGTGCCAGCAGTTTTTGGGGGACAAGCAATCAGCCCCAGCATTTT.

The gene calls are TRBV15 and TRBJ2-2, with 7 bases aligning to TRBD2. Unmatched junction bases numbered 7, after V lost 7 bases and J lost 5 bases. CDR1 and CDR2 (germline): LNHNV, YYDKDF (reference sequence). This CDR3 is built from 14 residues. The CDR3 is CATKNQAGTGELFF. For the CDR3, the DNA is TGTGCCACCAAAAACCAAGCGGGGACCGGGGAGCTGTTTTTT.

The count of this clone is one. CDR3 region: CASGHDEQYF. The CDR3 coding sequence is TGTGCCAGCGGCCACGACGAGCAGTACTTC. The rearrangement joins TRBV27 to TRBJ2-7; D ambiguous. The CDR3 is made up of 10 amino acids. V shed 8 bases and J shed 5 bases, with 7 bases lying between them. Per the germline V gene, CDR1 is MNHEY and CDR2 is SMNVEV (reference sequence).

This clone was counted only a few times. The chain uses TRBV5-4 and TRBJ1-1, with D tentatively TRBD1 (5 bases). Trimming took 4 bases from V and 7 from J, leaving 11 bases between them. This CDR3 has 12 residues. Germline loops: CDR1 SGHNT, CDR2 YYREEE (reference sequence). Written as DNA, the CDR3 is TGTGCCAGCAGCCCGGACAATGATGAAGCTTTCTTT. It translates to CASSPDNDEAFF.

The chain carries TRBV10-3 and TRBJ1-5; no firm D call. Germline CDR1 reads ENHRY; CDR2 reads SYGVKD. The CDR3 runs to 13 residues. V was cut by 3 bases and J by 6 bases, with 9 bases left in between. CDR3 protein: CAISDLTGQPQHF. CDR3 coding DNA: TGTGCCATCAGTGACCTCACGGGTCAGCCCCAGCATTTT.

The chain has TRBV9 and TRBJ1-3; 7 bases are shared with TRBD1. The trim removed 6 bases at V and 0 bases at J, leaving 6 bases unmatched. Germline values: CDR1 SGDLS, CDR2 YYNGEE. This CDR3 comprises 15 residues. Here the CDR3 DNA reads TGTGCCAGCAATCGGGACAGCAGCTCTGGAAACACCATATATTTT. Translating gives CASNRDSSSGNTIYF.

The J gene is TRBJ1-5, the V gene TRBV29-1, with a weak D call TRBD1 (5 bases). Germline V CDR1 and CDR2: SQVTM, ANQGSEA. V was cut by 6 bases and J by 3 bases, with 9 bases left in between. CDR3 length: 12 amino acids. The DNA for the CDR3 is TGCAGCGTGGGGGGAGCCAATCAGCCCCAGCATTTT. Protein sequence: CSVGGANQPQHF.

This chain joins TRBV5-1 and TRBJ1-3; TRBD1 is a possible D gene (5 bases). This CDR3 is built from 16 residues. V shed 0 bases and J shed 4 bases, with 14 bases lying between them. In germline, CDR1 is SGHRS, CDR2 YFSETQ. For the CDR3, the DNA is TGCGCCAGCAGCTTGGACAGGCCTATCTCCGGAAACACCATATATTTT. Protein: CASSLDRPISGNTIYF.